The 10 T cell receptor beta chains in this list originate from one sample, sequenced in a study of T-cell reconstitution after alpha-beta-depleted transplantation in children. The library targeted TCRbeta and was prepared with unique molecular identifiers. TCRdb ran MiXCR on the PCR reads and lists one entry per CDR3 protein. Of about 610,000 distinct CDR3 sequences in the sample, about 10% are singletons; the top ten hold less than 5%. Sequencing used PBMCs from the stem cell graft donor, obtained from the stem cell graft. These receptors were taken from a human donor who donated a stem cell graft to a child with acute myeloid leukemia.

This rearrangement joins TRBV15 to TRBJ2-7; TRBD2 is a possible D gene (6 bases). The CDR3 is made up of 15 amino acids. Germline V gene lookup returns CDR1 LNHNV and CDR2 YYDKDF (reference sequence). Trimming took off 5 bases at V and 4 bases at J, with 18 bases between the two ends. DNA for the CDR3: TGTGCCACCAGCGAACAGCGGGTCTCAAGGTACGAGCAGTACTTC. Translation: CATSEQRVSRYEQYF. Full variable domain (rest looked up from reference TRBV15 and TRBJ2-7): DAMVIQNPRYQVTQFGKPVTLSCSQTLNHNVMYWYQQKSSQAPKLLFHYYDKDFNNEADTPDNFQSRRPNTSFCFLDIRSPGLGDTAMYLCATSEQRVSRYEQYFGPGTRLTVT.

This rearrangement joins TRBV6-2 or TRBV6-3 to TRBJ2-7, with 11 bases that match TRBD2. CDR3 size: 14 residues. With V trimmed by 11 bases and J by 3 bases, 9 bases remained unmatched. Per germline, CDR1 MNHEY and CDR2 SVGEGT. The CDR3 sequence is CAGSGRGPYYEQYF. CDR3 sequence (DNA): TGTGCCGGTAGCGGGAGGGGCCCCTACTACGAGCAGTACTTC.

The genes are TRBV12-3 or TRBV12-4 and TRBJ1-1; 9 bases align to TRBD1. V lost 6 bases, J lost 11 bases, and 13 bases stayed unmatched. The CDR3 contains 14 residues. The CDR3 DNA is TGTGCCAGCAGACCGGTAACAGGGGGCAGGGAGGCTTTCTTT. This translates into CASRPVTGGREAFF.

In this sample, this clonotype turned up a few times. V usage is TRBV3-1 and J usage is TRBJ1-1, with D hard to call. The CDR3 has 13 amino acids. Germline CDR1 and CDR2: LGHDT and YNNKEL (reference sequence). V lost 4 bases to trimming and J lost 4 bases, with 10 bases between them. The CDR3 bases are TGTGCCAGCAGCCGTACCTCCGGCACTGAAGCTTTCTTT. Translated: CASSRTSGTEAFF.

The chain links TRBV3-1 to TRBJ2-1; D uncertain. The CDR3 is made up of 14 amino acids. V lost 1 base and J 9 bases, leaving 13 bases between the germline ends. Germline V gene data show CDR1 as LGHDT and CDR2 as YNNKEL (reference sequence). The CDR3 spells CASSQGLAPGEQFF. CDR3 coding DNA: TGTGCCAGCAGCCAAGGCCTGGCCCCGGGTGAGCAGTTCTTC.

This clonotype was detected ten times or more. The V gene is TRBV24-1, the J gene TRBJ2-2; weak D call: TRBD1 (5 bases). CDR1 and CDR2 (germline): KGHDR, SFDVKD. CDR3 length: 14 residues. With 9 bases removed from V and 0 bases from J, the gap between germline ends came to 10 bases. Written as DNA, the CDR3 is TGTGCCACCGGGGCAGGAGCGAACACCGGGGAGCTGTTTTTT. This gives the protein CATGAGANTGELFF.

V gene TRBV7-2 combines with J gene TRBJ2-7; 9 bases agree with TRBD2. This CDR3 region has 15 residues. J lost 6 bases, V lost 5 bases, and 11 bases had no gene match. Germline loops: CDR1 SGHTA, CDR2 FQGNSA. The CDR3 DNA is TGTGCCAGCAGCACGACTAGCGGCCCCCTTGGCGAGCAGTACTTC. It is translated as CASSTTSGPLGEQYF.

This clonotype was counted only a few times. The gene calls are TRBV18 and TRBJ2-7; D gene ambiguous. This CDR3 region has 14 residues. Germline V gene sequence: CDR1 KGHSH, CDR2 LQKENI. V lost 2 bases to trimming and J lost 7 bases, with 15 bases between them. The CDR3 DNA is TGTGCCAGCTCACCATCCTTACTGTCGGAAGAGCAGTACTTC. Translation: CASSPSLLSEEQYF.

This chain joins TRBV6-2 or TRBV6-3 and TRBJ2-5, with D possibly matching TRBD2 (5 bases). The germline CDR1 and CDR2 sequences are MNHEY and SVGEGT. Trimming took off 0 bases at V and 10 bases at J, with 9 bases between the two ends. The CDR3 covers 12 residues. CDR3 sequence: CASSYSGSVQYF. In nucleotides, the CDR3 is TGTGCCAGCAGTTACTCAGGGAGTGTCCAGTACTTC.

In DNA, the CDR3 is TGTGCCACCCAAGGGAGGGCGAACACCGGGGAGCTGTTTTTT. Residues: CATQGRANTGELFF. The chain joins TRBV10-3 to TRBJ2-2; TRBD2 matches at 7 bases. Germline V CDR1 and CDR2: ENHRY, SYGVKD. V lost 10 bases, J lost 0 bases, and 5 bases stayed unmatched. The CDR3 consists of 14 residues.